A single sample gave rise to the 29 T cell receptor beta chains below, sequenced in a study of blood T cell repertoires in COVID-19. The table came from immunoSEQ multiplex PCR; TCRdb's copy has only in-frame clones and leaves some out. Of fewer than 300,000 clones listed, 85% to 90% are singletons. The sequencing input was peripheral blood. The receptor source for this set is a man aged 45 to 65 with COVID-19, enrolled during active disease.

The rearrangement links TRBV19 to TRBJ2-5; tentative D call: TRBD1 (6 bases). The CDR3 runs to 15 residues. The germline V gene has CDR1 LNHDA and CDR2 SQIVND (reference sequence). V lost 5 bases and J 5 bases, leaving 18 bases between the germline ends. In nucleotides, the CDR3 is TGTGCCAGTAGTCCTCGACAGGACGATTTGGAGACCCAGTACTTC. Its protein product is CASSPRQDDLETQYF.

The chain uses TRBV19 and TRBJ1-2, with D maybe TRBD1 (6 bases). Looked up from germline, CDR1 is LNHDA and CDR2 is SQIVND (reference sequence). Trimming took 10 bases from V and 6 from J, leaving 18 bases between them. The CDR3 extends over 13 amino acids. The chain's CDR3 is CATRGGGLHGYTF. CDR3 bases: TGTGCCACTAGAGGGGGGGGACTCCATGGCTACACCTTC.

The chain combines TRBV2 with TRBJ1-5, with 7 bases fitting TRBD1. CDR3 length: 15 amino acids. The germline gives CDR1 SNHLY, CDR2 FYNNEI. With V trimmed by 3 bases and J by 4 bases, 6 bases remained unmatched. The CDR3 here is CASSEVDRENQPQHF. The DNA of the CDR3 is TGTGCCAGCAGTGAGGTTGACAGGGAAAATCAGCCCCAGCATTTT. The full variable domain, in which reference TRBV2 and TRBJ1-5 provide the parts outside the CDR3, is EPEVTQTPSHQVTQMGQEVILRCVPISNHLYFYWYRQILGQKVEFLVSFYNNEISEKSEIFDDQFSVERPDGSNFTLKIRSTKLEDSAMYFCASSEVDRENQPQHFGDGTRLSIL.

The chain joins TRBV5-1 to TRBJ2-7, with 8 bases identical to TRBD2. The trim removed 3 bases at V and 0 bases at J, leaving 5 bases unmatched. Germline CDR1 reads SGHRS; CDR2 reads YFSETQ. The CDR3 totals 15 residues. The CDR3 DNA reads TGCGCCAGCAGCTACCGAGCGGGGGACTCCTACGAGCAGTACTTC. Translation: CASSYRAGDSYEQYF.

The rearrangement uses TRBV9 and TRBJ2-7; 13 bases agree with TRBD2. The CDR3 length is 15 residues. CDR1 is SGDLS and CDR2 is YYNGEE in the germline V gene. V lost 4 bases and J lost 9; bases outside the gene matches: 10. The CDR3 nucleotides are TGTGCCAGCAGCCCCCGGACTAGCGGGGGATCAGCGCAGTACTTC. It codes for CASSPRTSGGSAQYF.

This clone was detected only a few times. This chain uses TRBV3-1 (or the pseudogene TRBV3-2) with TRBJ2-7; TRBD2 agrees at 7 bases. Germline loops: CDR1 LGHDT, CDR2 YNNKEL (reference sequence). V dropped 4 bases and J dropped 0; count of bases not matched to a gene: 21. The CDR3 is 20 residues long. CDR3 protein: CASSPRWPGGLAVLSYEQYF. DNA for the CDR3: TGTGCCAGCAGCCCCCGATGGCCCGGTGGTCTAGCGGTCCTCTCCTACGAGCAGTACTTC.

A single count supports this clone. This chain joins TRBV2 and TRBJ1-6, with unresolved D. CDR1 and CDR2 (germline): SNHLY, FYNNEI. The CDR3 sequence is 16 residues long. V was pared by 3 bases and J by 3 bases, with 12 bases between. CDR3 amino acids: CASSDARIGYNSPLHF. DNA of the CDR3: TGTGCCAGCAGTGACGCGAGAATTGGCTATAATTCACCCCTCCACTTT.

The chain links TRBV3-1 (or the pseudogene TRBV3-2) to TRBJ2-7, with D possibly being TRBD1 (6 bases). The CDR3 is 15 amino acids. Looked up from germline, CDR1 is LGHDT and CDR2 is YNNKEL (reference sequence). V gave up 4 bases and J gave up 3 bases, with 16 bases separating them. The CDR3 protein is CASSPLLRDNYEQYF. DNA for the CDR3: TGTGCCAGCAGCCCCCTGCTCCGGGACAACTACGAGCAGTACTTC.

V gene TRBV2 combines with J gene TRBJ1-2; tentatively, D is TRBD1 (6 bases). This CDR3 has 13 residues. The V gene lost 6 bases and the J gene lost 8 bases, with 16 bases spanning the gap. CDR1 and CDR2 from the germline V gene are SNHLY and FYNNEI. The CDR3 loop is CASSLGTSGGYTF. The CDR3 region has the DNA TGTGCCAGCAGCCTCGGGACATCGGGCGGCTACACCTTC.

The CDR3, as DNA: TGTGCCAGCAGCTTAGTACCCCTTAGACAGGGGCCCAGGTACGAGCAGTACTTC. It translates to CASSLVPLRQGPRYEQYF. The chain is built from TRBV11-2 and TRBJ2-7, with TRBD1 matching over 8 bases. Germline values: CDR1 SGHAT, CDR2 FQNNGV. The CDR3 is made up of 18 amino acids. J was trimmed by 4 bases and V by 1 base; bases with no gene match: 15. Filled out from reference TRBV11-2 and TRBJ2-7, the complete variable domain reads EAGVAQSPRYKIIEKRQSVAFWCNPISGHATLYWYQQILGQGPKLLIQFQNNGVVDDSQLPKDRFSAERLKGVDSTLKIQPAKLEDSAVYLCASSLVPLRQGPRYEQYFGPGTRLTVT.

The chain employs TRBV15 and TRBJ2-3; 8 bases map to TRBD2. V lost 1 base and J lost 0; bases outside the gene matches: 3. This CDR3 has 16 amino acids. In germline, CDR1 is LNHNV, CDR2 YYDKDF (reference sequence). CDR3: CATSRASGPSTDTQYF. CDR3 DNA sequence: TGTGCCACCAGCAGAGCTAGCGGGCCTAGCACAGATACGCAGTATTTT.

This chain uses TRBV9 with TRBJ2-5; 8 bases agree with TRBD1. Germline CDR1 SGDLS, CDR2 YYNGEE. CDR3 length: 16 residues. With 3 bases clipped from V and 5 bases from J, the junction kept 12 bases outside the gene matches. CDR3 loop: CASSAWTGLNYETQYF. The CDR3 region has the DNA TGTGCCAGCAGCGCCTGGACAGGGTTAAACTACGAGACCCAGTACTTC.

The chain uses TRBV5-1 and TRBJ2-7, with 7 nucleotides matching TRBD1. CDR3 length equals 14 residues. With V trimmed by 7 bases and J by 2 bases, 9 bases remained unmatched. Germline V CDR1 and CDR2: SGHRS, YFSETQ. CDR3: CASALSGTAYEQYF. The CDR3 region has the DNA TGCGCCAGCGCCTTATCCGGGACAGCCTACGAGCAGTACTTC.

This clone occurred many times. The chain combines TRBV7-9 with TRBJ2-7; 8 bases match TRBD1. Germline CDR1 reads SEHNR; CDR2 reads FQNEAQ (reference sequence). The junction had 6 bases not matched to a gene; V was cut back by 5 bases and J by 3 bases. CDR3 length equals 14 residues. The CDR3 coding sequence is TGTGCCAGCAGCGAGGACAGGGTATTCTACGAGCAGTACTTC. Translating it yields CASSEDRVFYEQYF. The complete variable domain, with remaining parts taken from reference TRBV7-9 and TRBJ2-7, reads DTGVSQNPRHKITKRGQNVTFRCDPISEHNRLYWYRQTLGQGPEFLTYFQNEAQLEKSRLLSDRFSAERPKGSFSTLEIQRTEQGDSAMYLCASSEDRVFYEQYFGPGTRLTVT.

The chain links TRBV6-5 to TRBJ2-5; tentatively, D is TRBD1 (7 bases). The ends were cut back, 6 bases at V and 4 bases at J, with 15 bases in the middle. The germline V gene has CDR1 MNHEY and CDR2 SVGAGI. This CDR3 is built from 14 residues. The CDR3 DNA reads as TGTGCCAGCAGACGACAGGGAGGCGGAGAGACCCAGTACTTC. It encodes CASRRQGGGETQYF.

The rearrangement joins TRBV19 to TRBJ1-6; D not certain. CDR3 length: 12 residues. The germline V gene has CDR1 LNHDA and CDR2 SQIVND (reference sequence). Trimming took off 3 bases at V and 6 bases at J, with 3 bases between the two ends. CDR3 DNA sequence: TGTGCCAGTAGTATGCGTAATTCACCCCTCCACTTT. It yields the protein CASSMRNSPLHF.

This chain uses TRBV11-3 with TRBJ1-1; maybe TRBD1 (6 bases). The CDR3 has 13 amino acids. The germline V gene has CDR1 SGHNT and CDR2 YENEEA. V was trimmed by 3 bases and J by 8 bases, leaving 13 bases between them. The CDR3 nucleotides read TGTGCCAGCAGCTTGGATCCGGGACACGAAGCTTTCTTT. It translates to CASSLDPGHEAFF.

This clone was observed a few times. CDR3 sequence: CASSINRGQGPQHF. The CDR3 region has the DNA TGTGCCAGCAGCATAAACAGGGGTCAGGGGCCCCAGCATTTT. This chain links TRBV6-5 with TRBJ1-5, with TRBD1 matching 7 bases. Germline V gives CDR1 MNHEY, CDR2 SVGAGI. V dropped 6 bases and J dropped 9; count of bases not matched to a gene: 11. The CDR3 sequence is 14 residues long.

The chain links TRBV5-1 to TRBJ2-7; the match to TRBD1 covers 7 bases. V dropped 4 bases and J dropped 0; count of bases not matched to a gene: 7. Germline lookup yields CDR1 SGHRS and CDR2 YFSETQ. This CDR3 contains 15 residues. The CDR3 sequence is CASSPGQPSSYEQYF. The CDR3 DNA follows: TGCGCCAGCAGCCCGGGACAGCCAAGCTCCTACGAGCAGTACTTC.

This clone came up a few times. The V gene is TRBV9, the J gene TRBJ1-6, with 9 bases lining up with TRBD1. The V gene end was trimmed by 4 bases and the J gene end by 7 bases; junction bases not matched to a gene: 6. The CDR3 covers 15 residues. Germline V lookup: CDR1 SGDLS, CDR2 YYNGEE. The CDR3 coding sequence is TGTGCCAGCAGCTTTTCCGGGACAGGGAATTCACCCCTCCACTTT. Its translation: CASSFSGTGNSPLHF.

The chain uses TRBV12-3 or TRBV12-4 and TRBJ1-2, with 7 bases fitting TRBD1. V shed 9 bases, J shed 7 bases, and the junction held 11 bases outside the gene matches. The CDR3 is 13 amino acids. The CDR3 reads CASTTGPFSGYTF. CDR3 in DNA: TGTGCCAGTACGACAGGGCCCTTTAGTGGCTACACCTTC.

The chain employs TRBV19 and TRBJ2-7; 7 bases map to TRBD1. The CDR3 runs 14 residues. Germline CDR1 is LNHDA and CDR2 is SQIVND (reference sequence). Trimming at V came to 4 bases and at J to 4 bases, leaving 7 bases not matched to a gene. CDR3 sequence reads: CASSRDRDSYEQYF. Here the CDR3 DNA reads TGTGCCAGTAGTAGAGACCGGGACAGTTACGAGCAGTACTTC.

In its sample, this clone was seen a few times. This chain uses TRBV5-1 with TRBJ2-7; no clear D. Germline CDR1 is SGHRS and CDR2 is YFSETQ. The CDR3 extends over 16 amino acids. The V gene lost 4 bases and the J gene lost 2 bases, with 19 bases spanning the gap. CDR3 bases: TGCGCCAGCAGCCTCTTCCCCTCCGGTCTAACCTACGAGCAGTACTTC. Translation gives CASSLFPSGLTYEQYF.

The chain uses TRBV7-3 and TRBJ2-2; tentatively, D is TRBD1 (5 bases). CDR1 and CDR2 from the germline V gene are SGHTA and FQGTGA. The CDR3 length is 15 residues. With 2 bases removed from V and 6 bases from J, the gap between germline ends came to 13 bases. The CDR3 DNA is TGTGCCAGCAGCTTACGACCGCAGGGTCCCGGGGAGCTGTTTTTT. It specifies CASSLRPQGPGELFF.

This clone was found once. The chain uses TRBV7-9 and TRBJ1-5, with 8 bases identical to TRBD1. Losses at the gene ends were 1 base for V and 3 bases for J; bases not matched to a gene: 8. Germline V CDR1 and CDR2: SEHNR, FQNEAQ (reference sequence). The CDR3 is 17 amino acids. The CDR3: CASSLGKDRVNNQPQHF. Written as DNA, the CDR3 is TGTGCCAGCAGCTTAGGGAAGGACAGGGTGAACAATCAGCCCCAGCATTTT.

The chain uses TRBV7-3 and TRBJ2-6; tentatively, D is TRBD2 (6 bases). The germline CDR1 and CDR2 sequences are SGHTA and FQGTGA. The CDR3 is made up of 16 amino acids. V was cut by 5 bases and J by 0 bases, with 11 bases left in between. The CDR3 loop is CASSTQTSSGANVLTF. CDR3 sequence (DNA): TGTGCCAGCAGCACACAGACTAGCTCTGGGGCCAACGTCCTGACTTTC. Drawing the rest from reference TRBV7-3 and TRBJ2-6, the complete variable domain is GAGVSQTPSNKVTEKGKYVELRCDPISGHTALYWYRQSLGQGPEFLIYFQGTGAADDSGLPNDRFFAVRPEGSVSTLKIQRTERGDSAVYLCASSTQTSSGANVLTFGAGSRLTVL.

J is TRBJ1-1 and V is TRBV18; D unclear. This CDR3 is built from 13 residues. Germline V gene sequence: CDR1 KGHSH, CDR2 LQKENI. Deletions cut 4 bases from V and 1 base from J, with 7 bases between. CDR3 in DNA: TGTGCCAGCTCACACCGGGAGAACACTGAAGCTTTCTTT. Translation gives CASSHRENTEAFF.

The chain is built from TRBV10-2 and TRBJ1-5, with 9 bases fitting TRBD1. V gave up 2 bases and J gave up 9 bases; unmatched junction bases: 11. The CDR3 has 16 amino acids. CDR1 and CDR2 from the germline V gene are WSHSY and SAAADI. The CDR3 DNA is TGCGCCAGCAGTGAGGTAGGGAACAGGGGGCGGCGGCCCCAGCATTTT. It specifies CASSEVGNRGRRPQHF.

The chain is built from TRBV29-1 and TRBJ2-3; perhaps TRBD1 as D (5 bases). Trimming took off 5 bases at V and 2 bases at J, with 14 bases between the two ends. This CDR3 contains 14 residues. Per germline, CDR1 SQVTM and CDR2 ANQGSEA. CDR3 sequence reads: CSVSDRTNTDTQYF. CDR3 DNA sequence: TGCAGCGTTTCTGACAGAACCAACACAGATACGCAGTATTTT.